One and the same sample provided the 2 T cell receptor beta chains below, sequenced in a study of Tregs in tolerant kidney transplant recipients. The protocol was immunoSEQ multiplex PCR, while the TCRdb copy is restricted to in-frame clones and leaves out a portion. The sample yields around 43,000 clones, about 90% seen once. Sequencing was done on a sample of Tregs from blood. These receptors all come from a human donor in good health.

This clone was counted only a few times. CDR3 in amino acids: CAISDRGAEAFF. The DNA of the CDR3 is TGTGCCATCAGTGATAGGGGAGCTGAAGCTTTCTTT. This rearrangement joins TRBV10-3 to TRBJ1-1; possibly TRBD1 for D (5 bases). CDR3 size: 12 residues. Trimming removed 3 bases from V and 6 bases from J, with 8 bases in between. Germline CDR1 and CDR2: ENHRY and SYGVKD.

This chain links TRBV5-1 with TRBJ1-3; possibly TRBD1 for D (5 bases). This CDR3 is 14 amino acids long. Trimming removed 5 bases from V and 0 bases from J, with 9 bases in between. Germline CDR1 and CDR2: SGHRS and YFSETQ. CDR3 sequence (DNA): TGCGCCAGCAGTTTTCAGGGCTCTGGAAACACCATATATTTT. Its protein is CASSFQGSGNTIYF.